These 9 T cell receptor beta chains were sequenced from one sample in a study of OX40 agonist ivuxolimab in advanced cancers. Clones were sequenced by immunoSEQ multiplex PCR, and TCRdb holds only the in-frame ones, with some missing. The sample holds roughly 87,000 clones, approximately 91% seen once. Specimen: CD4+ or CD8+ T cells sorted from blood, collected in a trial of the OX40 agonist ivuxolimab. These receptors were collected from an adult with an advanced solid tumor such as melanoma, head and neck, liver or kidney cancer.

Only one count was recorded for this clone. For the CDR3, the DNA is TGTGCCAGCAGGGGGCTGAGCACTGAAGCTTTCTTT. Translating gives CASRGLSTEAFF. The chain has TRBV27 and TRBJ1-1; tentative D call: TRBD1 (5 bases). Trimming removed 6 bases from V and 4 bases from J, with 9 bases in between. CDR1 is MNHEY and CDR2 is SMNVEV in the germline V gene (reference sequence). The CDR3 is 12 amino acids.

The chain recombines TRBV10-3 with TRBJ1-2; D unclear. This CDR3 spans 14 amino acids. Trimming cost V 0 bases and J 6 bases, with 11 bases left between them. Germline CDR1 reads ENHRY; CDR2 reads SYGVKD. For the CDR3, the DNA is TGTGCCATCAGTGAGTCGCCCGGGTACGATGGCTACACCTTC. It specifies CAISESPGYDGYTF.

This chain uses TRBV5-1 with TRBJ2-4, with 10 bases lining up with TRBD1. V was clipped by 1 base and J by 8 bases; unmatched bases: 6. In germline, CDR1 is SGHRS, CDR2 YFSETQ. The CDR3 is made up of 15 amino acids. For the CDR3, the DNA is TGCGCCAGCAGCTTGAACTCCGGGACAGGGGACATTCAGTACTTC. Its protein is CASSLNSGTGDIQYF.

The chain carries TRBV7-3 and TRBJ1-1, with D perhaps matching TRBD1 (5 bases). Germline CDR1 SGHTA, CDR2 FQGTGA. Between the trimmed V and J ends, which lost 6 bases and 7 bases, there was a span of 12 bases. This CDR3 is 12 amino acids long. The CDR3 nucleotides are TGTGCCAGCAGTTTACAGGCTGGTGAAGCTTTCTTT. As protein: CASSLQAGEAFF.

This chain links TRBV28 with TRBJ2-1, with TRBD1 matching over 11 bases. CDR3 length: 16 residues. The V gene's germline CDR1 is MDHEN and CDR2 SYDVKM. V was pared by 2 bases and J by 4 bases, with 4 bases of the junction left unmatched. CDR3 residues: CASSLQGQGGYNEQFF. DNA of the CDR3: TGTGCCAGCAGTTTACAGGGACAGGGGGGTTACAATGAGCAGTTCTTC.

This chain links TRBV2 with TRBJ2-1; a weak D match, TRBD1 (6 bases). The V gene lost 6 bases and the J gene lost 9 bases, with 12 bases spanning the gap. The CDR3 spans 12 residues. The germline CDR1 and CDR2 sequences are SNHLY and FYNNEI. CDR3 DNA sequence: TGTGCCAGCAGAAAAACAGGGATTGAGCAGTTCTTC. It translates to CASRKTGIEQFF.

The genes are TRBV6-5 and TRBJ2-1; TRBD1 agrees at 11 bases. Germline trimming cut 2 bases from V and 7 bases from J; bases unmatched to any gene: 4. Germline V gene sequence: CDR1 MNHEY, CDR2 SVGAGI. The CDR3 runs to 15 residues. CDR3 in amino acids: CASSYQGQGANEQFF. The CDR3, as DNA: TGTGCCAGCAGTTACCAAGGACAGGGGGCGAATGAGCAGTTCTTC.

Here the CDR3 reads CASSPSGGWILNTEAFF. As DNA, the CDR3 is TGTGCCAGCAGCCCTAGTGGAGGCTGGATACTGAACACTGAAGCTTTCTTT. V usage is TRBV7-2 and J usage is TRBJ1-1, with D hard to call. The CDR3 covers 17 residues. CDR1 is SGHTA, CDR2 FQGNSA, per germline. The V end was cut by 5 bases, the J end by 0 bases, with 19 bases between. Variable domain in full (rest from reference TRBV7-2 and TRBJ1-1): GAGVSQSPSNKVTEKGKDVELRCDPISGHTALYWYRQSLGQGLEFLIYFQGNSAPDKSGLPSDRFSAERTGGSVSTLTIQRTQQEDSAVYLCASSPSGGWILNTEAFFGQGTRLTVV.

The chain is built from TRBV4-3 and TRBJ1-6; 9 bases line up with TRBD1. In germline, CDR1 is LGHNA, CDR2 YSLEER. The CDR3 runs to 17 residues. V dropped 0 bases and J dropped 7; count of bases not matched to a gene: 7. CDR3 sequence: CASSQETPDRGNSPLHF. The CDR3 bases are TGCGCCAGCAGCCAAGAAACCCCGGACAGGGGAAATTCACCCCTCCACTTT.